Below, 2 T cell receptor beta chains from the same sample are listed, as sequenced in a study of cytomegalovirus exposure and HLA in healthy donors. Using immunoSEQ multiplex PCR, the repertoire was profiled, and TCRdb retains in-frame clones only, with some absent. Of approximately 210,000 clones in the sample, more than 75% were seen once. The specimen was PBMCs. Receptor source: a woman in her late teens or twenties in good health and CMV-seronegative.

The J gene is TRBJ2-6, the V gene TRBV5-6; 7 bases match TRBD1. The CDR3 sequence is 18 residues long. The germline V gene has CDR1 SGHDT and CDR2 YYEEEE. With V trimmed by 3 bases and J by 1 base, 10 bases remained unmatched. The CDR3 region has the DNA TGTGCCAGCAGCTGGGCTACAGGGGATCTATCTGGGGCCAACGTCCTGACTTTC. It yields the protein CASSWATGDLSGANVLTF.

A few counts support this clone. The chain links TRBV7-2 to TRBJ2-7, with D maybe TRBD1 (6 bases). In germline, CDR1 is SGHTA, CDR2 FQGNSA. This CDR3 has 14 residues. V was pared by 6 bases and J by 1 base, with 13 bases between. DNA of the CDR3: TGTGCCAGCAGGATTGGGGGACAATCCTACGAGCAGTACTTC. It specifies CASRIGGQSYEQYF.